Listed below are T cell receptor beta chains from one sample, sequenced in a study of shared clonotypes between healthy human individuals. The assay was immunoSEQ multiplex PCR, and TCRdb's table has in-frame clones only and misses some. This sample has around 1.9 million clones; roughly 95% occur once, and the top ten carry less than 2%. Sequenced material: naive CD8+ T cells from PBMCs. The receptors here all came from a man aged 18 to 30 in good health. Some clones in this sample may be carry-over from other donors' samples. Each CDR3 is given with its conserved first and last residue. The order of the fields is clone size, J gene, V gene, D gene, CDR3 protein, CDR3 DNA. A D gene is named only where the DNA matches it firmly. Rows give clone size only sometimes, using once, few, many, or a class for an expanded clone.

size: NA; J: TRBJ2-7; V: TRBV5-1; D: NA; CDR3: CASSLRGVAYEQYF; DNA: TGCGCCAGCAGCTTGAGGGGGGTGGCCTACGAGCAGTACTTC
size: NA; J: TRBJ1-5; V: TRBV9; D: NA; CDR3: CASGGDSNQPQHF; DNA: TGTGCCAGCGGGGGGGATAGCAATCAGCCCCAGCATTTT
size: once; J: TRBJ1-1; V: TRBV7-2; D: NA; CDR3: CASSLGLAVEAFF; DNA: TGTGCCAGCAGCTTAGGCTTGGCAGTTGAAGCTTTCTTT
size: NA; J: TRBJ2-7; V: TRBV6-5; D: NA; CDR3: CASSYSDSFSSEQYF; DNA: TGTGCCAGCAGTTACTCGGACAGTTTTTCGTCCGAGCAGTACTTC
size: NA; J: TRBJ2-7; V: TRBV11-2; D: TRBD2; CDR3: CASSLVERGQYF; DNA: TGTGCCAGCAGCTTGGTTGAGCGGGGCCAGTACTTC
size: NA; J: TRBJ2-2; V: TRBV27; D: TRBD2; CDR3: CASSIGLAGTTGELFF; DNA: TGTGCCAGCAGTATCGGACTAGCGGGGACCACCGGGGAGCTGTTTTTT
size: NA; J: TRBJ2-7; V: TRBV6-6; D: NA; CDR3: CASSYSLKEPEQYF; DNA: TGTGCCAGCAGTTACAGCTTGAAGGAGCCCGAGCAGTACTTC
size: NA; J: TRBJ2-7; V: TRBV30; D: NA; CDR3: CAWTFTRRGCPYEQYF; DNA: TGTGCCTGGACCTTCACGCGGCGGGGATGCCCCTACGAGCAGTACTTC
size: NA; J: TRBJ2-1; V: TRBV7-9; D: NA; CDR3: CASSLVQGLYNEQFF; DNA: TGTGCCAGCAGCTTAGTGCAGGGGCTCTACAATGAGCAGTTCTTC
size: NA; J: TRBJ2-7; V: TRBV7-9; D: NA; CDR3: CASSPGGSYEQYF; DNA: TGTGCCAGCAGCCCCGGGGGTTCGTACGAGCAGTACTTC
size: once; J: TRBJ2-4; V: TRBV28; D: NA; CDR3: CASSPSSLLSRARAKNIQYF; DNA: TGTGCCAGCAGCCCCTCCTCGCTTCTTTCGCGGGCACGAGCCAAAAACATTCAGTACTTC
size: NA; J: TRBJ2-7; V: TRBV4-2; D: NA; CDR3: CASSEGGTVGEQYF; DNA: TGTGCCAGCAGCGAAGGGGGGACAGTCGGCGAGCAGTACTTC
size: NA; J: TRBJ1-2; V: TRBV5-8; D: NA; CDR3: CASSLWPIYTF; DNA: TGTGCCAGCAGCTTGTGGCCGATTTATACCTTC
size: NA; J: TRBJ2-7; V: TRBV6-4; D: TRBD2; CDR3: CASTRGLAGRFPYEQYF; DNA: TGTGCCAGCACCAGGGGACTAGCGGGAAGATTCCCCTACGAGCAGTACTTC
size: NA; J: TRBJ2-1; V: TRBV7-3; D: NA; CDR3: CASSLARAGHNEQFF; DNA: TGTGCCAGCAGCTTGGCCCGGGCGGGGCACAATGAGCAGTTCTTC
size: once; J: TRBJ2-1; V: TRBV28; D: TRBD2; CDR3: CASSLLSAGDYNEQFF; DNA: TGTGCCAGCAGTTTACTCTCGGCGGGAGACTACAATGAGCAGTTCTTC
size: NA; J: TRBJ1-1; V: TRBV20-1; D: NA; CDR3: CTKGGTEAFF; DNA: TGCACCAAAGGGGGCACTGAAGCTTTCTTT
size: NA; J: TRBJ2-7; V: TRBV9; D: NA; CDR3: CASSPSRGAFYEQYF; DNA: TGTGCCAGCAGCCCCTCGAGAGGGGCGTTCTACGAGCAGTACTTC
size: NA; J: TRBJ2-3; V: TRBV18; D: NA; CDR3: CASSPDTFTDTQYF; DNA: TGTGCCAGCTCACCAGATACGTTCACAGATACGCAGTATTTT
size: NA; J: TRBJ2-2; V: TRBV11-2; D: TRBD1; CDR3: CASSPNPTGNGELFF; DNA: TGTGCCAGCAGCCCAAACCCGACAGGGAACGGGGAGCTGTTTTTT
size: NA; J: TRBJ2-7; V: TRBV7-2; D: NA; CDR3: CASSLAGSPFEQYF; DNA: TGTGCCAGCAGCTTAGCAGGGTCCCCTTTTGAGCAGTACTTC
size: once; J: TRBJ2-5; V: TRBV14; D: NA; CDR3: CASSQDTEGVKETQYF; DNA: TGTGCCAGCAGCCAAGATACGGAAGGGGTGAAAGAGACCCAGTACTTC
size: NA; J: TRBJ1-2; V: TRBV27; D: NA; CDR3: CASGNTQGLYGYTF; DNA: TGTGCCAGCGGAAATACTCAGGGACTCTATGGCTACACCTTC
size: NA; J: TRBJ2-7; V: TRBV14; D: TRBD2; CDR3: CASSYVAGGPSDEQYF; DNA: TGTGCCAGCAGCTACGTAGCGGGAGGGCCGTCGGACGAGCAGTACTTC
size: NA; J: TRBJ2-5; V: TRBV9; D: NA; CDR3: CASSSRERGETQYF; DNA: TGTGCCAGCAGCTCCAGGGAGAGAGGGGAGACCCAGTACTTC
size: NA; J: TRBJ2-7; V: TRBV7-8; D: TRBD1; CDR3: CASSVGQGGEQYF; DNA: TGTGCCAGCAGCGTGGGACAGGGGGGCGAGCAGTACTTC
size: NA; J: TRBJ2-7; V: TRBV28; D: NA; CDR3: CASSQGYEQYF; DNA: TGTGCCAGCAGTCAAGGCTACGAGCAGTACTTC
size: NA; J: TRBJ2-7; V: TRBV11-2; D: TRBD1; CDR3: CASSMNLDRGGYEQYF; DNA: TGTGCCAGCAGTATGAACCTGGACAGGGGTGGTTACGAGCAGTACTTC
size: NA; J: TRBJ1-4; V: TRBV5-5; D: TRBD1; CDR3: CASSRGQGLERELFF; DNA: TGTGCCAGCAGCCGGGGACAGGGATTGGAGAGGGAACTGTTTTTT
size: NA; J: TRBJ1-1; V: TRBV19; D: NA; CDR3: CASSIGTGNTEAFF; DNA: TGTGCCAGTAGTATAGGGACTGGGAACACTGAAGCTTTCTTT
size: NA; J: TRBJ2-7; V: TRBV9; D: TRBD2; CDR3: CASSVGLAGGTYEQYF; DNA: TGTGCCAGCAGCGTAGGGCTAGCGGGAGGAACCTACGAGCAGTACTTC
size: NA; J: TRBJ1-4; V: TRBV28; D: NA; CDR3: CASSPLAELNEKLFF; DNA: TGTGCCAGCAGCCCCCTCGCGGAATTAAATGAAAAACTGTTTTTT
size: NA; J: TRBJ1-2; V: TRBV27; D: NA; CDR3: CASSLGWGAGGYTF; DNA: TGTGCCAGCAGCCTGGGATGGGGGGCGGGTGGCTACACCTTC
size: NA; J: TRBJ1-4; V: TRBV7-9; D: NA; CDR3: CASGALGEKLFF; DNA: TGTGCCAGCGGCGCCTTGGGGGAAAAACTGTTTTTT
size: NA; J: TRBJ2-1; V: TRBV27; D: NA; CDR3: CASSFSGAGYNEQFF; DNA: TGTGCCAGCAGTTTTTCGGGAGCGGGCTACAATGAGCAGTTCTTC
size: NA; J: TRBJ2-7; V: TRBV28; D: NA; CDR3: CASSSRTVSYEQYF; DNA: TGTGCCAGCAGTTCCCGGACCGTCTCTTACGAGCAGTACTTC
size: NA; J: TRBJ2-3; V: TRBV5-8; D: TRBD2; CDR3: CASSSYPTSGITDTQYF; DNA: TGTGCCAGCAGCTCCTACCCGACTAGCGGTATCACAGATACGCAGTATTTT
size: NA; J: TRBJ2-1; V: TRBV7-9; D: TRBD1; CDR3: CASSKRDSDYNEQFF; DNA: TGTGCCAGCAGCAAAAGGGACAGCGATTACAATGAGCAGTTCTTC
size: NA; J: TRBJ2-5; V: TRBV27; D: TRBD2; CDR3: CASRETLAGVQETQYF; DNA: TGTGCCAGCAGGGAAACACTAGCGGGAGTCCAAGAGACCCAGTACTTC
size: NA; J: TRBJ2-4; V: TRBV7-9; D: TRBD2; CDR3: CASSQLTGEMSGGKNIQYF; DNA: TGTGCCAGCAGCCAGCTGACGGGAGAGATGTCGGGGGGCAAAAACATTCAGTACTTC
size: NA; J: TRBJ2-1; V: TRBV9; D: NA; CDR3: CASSVGVDHNEQFF; DNA: TGTGCCAGCAGCGTAGGAGTGGATCACAATGAGCAGTTCTTC
size: NA; J: TRBJ2-1; V: TRBV7-6; D: NA; CDR3: CASSPTGLEAEQFF; DNA: TGTGCCAGCAGCCCCACGGGGTTGGAGGCTGAGCAGTTCTTC
size: NA; J: TRBJ2-5; V: TRBV5-6; D: NA; CDR3: CASSNTPDIGETQYF; DNA: TGTGCCAGCAGCAATACCCCGGACATTGGAGAGACCCAGTACTTC
size: NA; J: TRBJ2-1; V: TRBV11-2; D: NA; CDR3: CASSLAVSEQFF; DNA: TGTGCCAGCAGCTTAGCGGTAAGCGAGCAGTTCTTC
size: NA; J: TRBJ2-7; V: TRBV7-8; D: TRBD2; CDR3: CASSFGFSGAYEQYF; DNA: TGTGCCAGCAGCTTTGGTTTTAGCGGGGCCTACGAGCAGTACTTC
size: NA; J: TRBJ1-5; V: TRBV7-3; D: NA; CDR3: CASSLTRQESNQPQHF; DNA: TGTGCCAGCAGCTTAACTCGGCAAGAGAGCAATCAGCCCCAGCATTTT
size: NA; J: TRBJ2-1; V: TRBV19; D: NA; CDR3: CASSIVGGRSSYNEQFF; DNA: TGTGCCAGTAGTATAGTGGGGGGGCGAAGCTCCTACAATGAGCAGTTCTTC
size: once; J: TRBJ2-7; V: TRBV7-9; D: TRBD2; CDR3: CASSLDGRAGEQYF; DNA: TGTGCCAGCAGCTTAGACGGGAGGGCCGGCGAGCAGTACTTC
size: NA; J: TRBJ1-2; V: TRBV7-9; D: NA; CDR3: CASSSQESQANYGYTF; DNA: TGTGCCAGCAGTTCACAGGAATCGCAAGCTAACTATGGCTACACCTTC
size: NA; J: TRBJ2-7; V: TRBV30; D: TRBD2; CDR3: CAWSGSGTSGLYEQYF; DNA: TGTGCCTGGAGTGGGTCCGGGACTAGCGGTCTCTACGAGCAGTACTTC
size: NA; J: TRBJ2-7; V: TRBV28; D: NA; CDR3: CASSFRGNAYEQYF; DNA: TGTGCCAGCAGTTTCCGGGGCAATGCCTACGAGCAGTACTTC
size: NA; J: TRBJ2-1; V: TRBV11-1; D: NA; CDR3: CASSVDSPPHNEQFF; DNA: TGTGCCAGCAGCGTGGACTCACCCCCCCACAATGAGCAGTTCTTC
size: NA; J: TRBJ1-5; V: TRBV10-2; D: NA; CDR3: CASSEPGPATQPQHF; DNA: TGCGCCAGCAGTGAGCCGGGGCCAGCGACCCAGCCCCAGCATTTT
size: NA; J: TRBJ2-7; V: TRBV27; D: NA; CDR3: CASSYHSVLDEQYF; DNA: TGTGCCAGCAGCTACCACAGCGTCCTGGACGAGCAGTACTTC